The sequence of this T cell receptor beta chain was determined in a study of cytomegalovirus exposure and HLA in healthy donors. Whole-study results and caveats: CMV serostatus was the only immune exposure information that was available. In a later analysis, most CMV-associated TCR beta chains appeared HLA-restricted.

Each donor's status was that of a healthy bone marrow donor. The PCR employed 60 Vbeta primers together with 13 Jbeta primers. The method was immunoSEQ multiplex PCR; TCRdb's version includes in-frame clones alone and lacks a portion of them. The data show about 180,000 clones, approximately 70% seen once. The V gene lost 5 bases and the J gene lost 1 base, with 14 bases spanning the gap. The germline V gene has CDR1 MNHEY and CDR2 SMNVEV (reference sequence). This CDR3 comprises 15 residues. This clone occurred once. As yet, its antigen is unknown. This sequence joins TRBV27 and TRBJ1-1; D is perhaps TRBD1 (6 bases). The sample was PBMCs. The sequence derives from a human donor in good health. In DNA form, the CDR3 reads TGTGCCAGCAGTACCAGACAGGCTCAGAACACTGAAGCTTTCTTT. Translated, it gives CASSTRQAQNTEAFF.